These T cell receptor beta chains were read from a single sample in a study of PD-L1 blockade in urothelial cancer. Sequenced by immunoSEQ multiplex PCR; TCRdb stores in-frame clones only, minus some. Among 14,000 to 15,000 clones listed, approximately 87% were seen once. The sequenced sample was PBMCs, obtained around atezolizumab (anti-PD-L1) treatment. All receptors derive from a man between 65 and 85 years old with urothelial cancer. The CDR3 runs from the conserved cysteine through the conserved F or W. The D gene is left open where the match is weak. Not all rows give a size; the values are once, few, many and, for expanded clones, a class.

CASSLGLAGGGETQYF | TGCGCCAGCAGCTTGGGCCTAGCGGGGGGTGGAGAGACCCAGTACTTC | TRBD2 | . | TRBJ2-5 | TRBV5-1
CASSLMERGFNEQFF | TGTGCCAGCAGCTTGATGGAGCGGGGATTCAATGAGCAGTTCTTC | TRBD2 | . | TRBJ2-1 | TRBV5-4
CASRDGALHF | TGCGCCAGCAGAGACGGGGCCCTCCACTTT | . | . | TRBJ1-6 | TRBV23-1
CASSRAGENTEAFF | TGTGCCAGCTCACGGGCAGGGGAGAACACTGAAGCTTTCTTT | . | . | TRBJ1-1 | TRBV18
CASSLWEKDTEAFF | TGTGCCAGCAGCTTGTGGGAGAAGGACACTGAAGCTTTCTTT | . | . | TRBJ1-1 | TRBV5-4
CASSLRGPTNEKLFF | TGTGCCAGCAGCCTCAGGGGGCCAACTAATGAAAAACTGTTTTTT | TRBD1 | . | TRBJ1-4 | TRBV11-2
CASSPPGTGELFF | TGTGCCAGCAGTCCACCCGGCACCGGGGAGCTGTTTTTT | . | . | TRBJ2-2 | TRBV28
CASSSTGAEQYF | TGCGCCAGCAGCTCAACAGGCGCCGAGCAGTACTTC | . | . | TRBJ2-7 | TRBV5-1
CATSCPQRTKETQYF | TGTGCCACCTCATGCCCTCAGCGCACGAAAGAGACCCAGTACTTC | . | . | TRBJ2-5 | TRBV15
CASSLGDQPQHF | TGTGCCAGCAGCTTAGGAGATCAGCCCCAGCATTTT | . | few | TRBJ1-5 | TRBV11-3
CASSLYPSGTPNEQFF | TGCGCCAGCAGCTTGTATCCTAGCGGGACTCCTAATGAGCAGTTCTTC | TRBD2 | . | TRBJ2-1 | TRBV5-1
CASSLLGGGALRGETQYF | TGTGCCAGCAGCCTCCTGGGCGGGGGGGCTCTGCGTGGCGAGACCCAGTACTTC | TRBD2 | . | TRBJ2-5 | TRBV7-2
CASSPPGGRLTEAFF | TGTGCCAGCAGCCCTCCCGGGGGGCGCCTGACTGAAGCTTTCTTT | . | . | TRBJ1-1 | TRBV5-6
CASSESFFWGDGGELFF | TGTGCCAGCAGTGAATCGTTTTTTTGGGGGGATGGCGGGGAGCTGTTTTTT | . | . | TRBJ2-2 | TRBV2
CASSTPAKDRVSNEQFF | TGTGCCAGCAGCACTCCGGCTAAGGACAGGGTAAGCAATGAGCAGTTCTTC | TRBD1 | . | TRBJ2-1 | TRBV7-8
CASRIAGGPHNEQFF | TGTGCCAGTAGGATAGCGGGGGGGCCCCACAATGAGCAGTTCTTC | TRBD2 | once | TRBJ2-1 | TRBV19
CSVEDWNSGGAAYNEQFF | TGCAGCGTTGAAGATTGGAATAGCGGGGGGGCCGCCTACAATGAGCAGTTCTTC | TRBD2 | once | TRBJ2-1 | TRBV29-1
CASSLVVGVRNQPQHF | TGTGCCAGCAGTTTAGTAGTAGGGGTCCGGAATCAGCCCCAGCATTTT | . | . | TRBJ1-5 | TRBV28
CASSKQGRFGGYTF | TGTGCCAGCAGCAAACAGGGACGGTTTGGTGGCTACACCTTC | . | . | TRBJ1-2 | TRBV6-5
CASSFTGQRNSPLHF | TGTGCCAGCAGCTTTACGGGACAGAGAAATTCACCCCTCCACTTT | TRBD1 | . | TRBJ1-6 | TRBV7-9
CSVGRGRRTEAFF | TGCAGCGTTGGTAGAGGGCGAAGGACTGAAGCTTTCTTT | . | . | TRBJ1-1 | TRBV29-1
CASSLVETSYEQYF | TGTGCCAGCAGCTTAGTCGAGACATCCTACGAGCAGTACTTC | . | once | TRBJ2-7 | TRBV7-9
CASSFNGYEQYF | TGCGCCAGCAGCTTCAACGGCTACGAGCAGTACTTC | . | . | TRBJ2-7 | TRBV5-1
CASSSSGPSSYEQYF | TGTGCCAGCAGCAGCAGCGGGCCGAGCTCCTACGAGCAGTACTTC | . | once | TRBJ2-7 | TRBV7-6
CAWSVLDKEETQYF | TGTGCCTGGAGTGTTCTGGACAAAGAAGAGACCCAGTACTTC | . | . | TRBJ2-5 | TRBV30
CASSLVGGYLARETQYF | TGTGCCAGCAGCCTAGTGGGAGGTTACCTGGCGCGAGAGACCCAGTACTTC | . | . | TRBJ2-5 | TRBV7-9
CASSDQVYQPQHF | TGCGCCAGCAGTGACCAGGTTTATCAGCCCCAGCATTTT | . | . | TRBJ1-5 | TRBV10-2
CASSYGPTSGTEAFF | TGTGCCAGCAGTTACGGTCCAACGTCGGGCACTGAAGCTTTCTTT | . | once | TRBJ1-1 | TRBV6-5
CASSEYSTGGAGTEAFF | TGTGCCAGCAGTGAATACTCGACAGGGGGCGCGGGCACTGAAGCTTTCTTT | TRBD1 | . | TRBJ1-1 | TRBV25-1
CASSPPGRGGYHEQFF | TGTGCCAGCAGTCCCCCTGGGAGAGGGGGCTATCATGAGCAGTTCTTC | TRBD1 | . | TRBJ2-1 | TRBV28
CAISIDTNGNTIYF | TGTGCCATCAGCATCGACACCAATGGAAACACCATATATTTT | . | once | TRBJ1-3 | TRBV10-3
CASRGGAETQYF | TGTGCCAGCAGAGGTGGGGCAGAGACCCAGTACTTC | . | . | TRBJ2-5 | TRBV6-5
CASSLDVGPAYNEQFF | TGCGCCAGCAGCTTGGACGTGGGGCCGGCCTACAATGAGCAGTTCTTC | . | . | TRBJ2-1 | TRBV5-1
CASSFSWEDQPQHF | TGTGCCAGCAGCTTTAGTTGGGAGGATCAGCCCCAGCATTTT | . | few | TRBJ1-5 | TRBV7-9
CASSPDEGRGYGYTF | TGCGCCAGCAGCCCCGATGAGGGTCGGGGATATGGCTACACCTTC | . | . | TRBJ1-2 | TRBV4-1
CASSPGSSAETQYF | TGTGCCAGCAGCCCAGGGTCTAGCGCTGAGACCCAGTACTTC | . | . | TRBJ2-5 | TRBV7-9
CATSGRDRGNIQYF | TGTGCCACCAGCGGGCGGGACCGCGGAAACATTCAGTACTTC | . | . | TRBJ2-4 | TRBV15
CASRTSGHEQFF | TGTGCCAGCCGGACTAGCGGACATGAGCAGTTCTTC | TRBD2 | few | TRBJ2-1 | TRBV2
CSVRQPSEAFF | TGCAGCGTGAGGCAGCCGTCTGAAGCTTTCTTT | . | . | TRBJ1-1 | TRBV29-1
CASSLRSSGGYEQFF | TGCGCCAGCAGCTTGAGGTCTAGCGGGGGATATGAGCAGTTCTTC | TRBD2 | . | TRBJ2-1 | TRBV5-1
CASSPGREDTAHF | TGTGCCAGCTCACCCGGCAGGGAAGATACGGCGCATTTT | . | . | TRBJ1-5 | TRBV18
CASSRTRTTRLFF | TGTGCCAGCAGCCGTACCAGGACAACCCGATTATTCTTT | . | . | TRBJ1-1 | TRBV6-5
CASSKGEGETQYF | TGTGCCAGCAGCAAAGGGGAGGGAGAGACCCAGTACTTC | TRBD2 | . | TRBJ2-5 | TRBV5-4
CASSDGLSYEQYF | TGTGCCAGCAGCGACGGACTCTCCTACGAGCAGTACTTC | . | . | TRBJ2-7 | TRBV7-9
CATYRQNTEAFF | TGTGCCACCTATAGACAGAACACTGAAGCTTTCTTT | . | . | TRBJ1-1 | TRBV21-1
CASSYGRGQAEQFF | TGTGCCAGCAGTTACGGCAGGGGGCAAGCTGAGCAGTTCTTC | TRBD1 | . | TRBJ2-1 | TRBV6-6
CASRASGYSAGLDTQYF | TGCGCCAGCAGAGCCTCGGGGTACTCCGCGGGCCTAGATACGCAGTATTTT | . | . | TRBJ2-3 | TRBV5-1
CASSQYWGSVEQGRTEAFF | TGCGCCAGCAGTCAATATTGGGGGTCGGTAGAACAGGGGAGGACTGAAGCTTTCTTT | TRBD1 | . | TRBJ1-1 | TRBV23-1
CASSALTGVRTGELFF | TGTGCCAGCAGTGCCCTGACAGGGGTTCGCACCGGGGAGCTGTTTTTT | TRBD1 | . | TRBJ2-2 | TRBV6-1
CASSEARSSEAFF | TGTGCCAGCAGTGAAGCGCGAAGTAGTGAAGCTTTCTTT | . | . | TRBJ1-1 | TRBV6-1
CASSRTVQSNTEAFF | TGCGCCAGCAGCCGGACAGTCCAATCTAACACTGAAGCTTTCTTT | . | . | TRBJ1-1 | TRBV5-1